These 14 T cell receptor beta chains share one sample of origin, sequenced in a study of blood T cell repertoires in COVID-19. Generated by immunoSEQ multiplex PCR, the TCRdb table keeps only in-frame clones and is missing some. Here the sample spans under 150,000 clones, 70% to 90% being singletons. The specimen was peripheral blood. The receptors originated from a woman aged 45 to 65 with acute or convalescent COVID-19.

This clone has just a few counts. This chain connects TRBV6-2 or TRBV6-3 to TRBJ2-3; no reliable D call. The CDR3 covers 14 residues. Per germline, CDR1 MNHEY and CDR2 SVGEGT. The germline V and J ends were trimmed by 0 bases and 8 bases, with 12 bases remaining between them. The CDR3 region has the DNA TGTGCCAGCAGTTACTCCCCCCCTTCCGTTACGCAGTATTTT. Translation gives CASSYSPPSVTQYF.

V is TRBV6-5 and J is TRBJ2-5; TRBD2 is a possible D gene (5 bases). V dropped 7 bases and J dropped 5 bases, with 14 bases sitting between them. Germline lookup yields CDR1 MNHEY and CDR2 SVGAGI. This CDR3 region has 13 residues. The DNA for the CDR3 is TGTGCCAGCATTCGGGGAAGTGGCGAGACCCAGTACTTC. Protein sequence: CASIRGSGETQYF.

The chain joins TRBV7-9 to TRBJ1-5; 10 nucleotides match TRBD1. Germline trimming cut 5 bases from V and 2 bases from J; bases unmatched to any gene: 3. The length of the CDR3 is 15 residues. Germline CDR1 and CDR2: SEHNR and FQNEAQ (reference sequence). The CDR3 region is CASSLGTGGNQPQHF. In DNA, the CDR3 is TGTGCCAGCAGCCTAGGGACAGGGGGCAATCAGCCCCAGCATTTT.

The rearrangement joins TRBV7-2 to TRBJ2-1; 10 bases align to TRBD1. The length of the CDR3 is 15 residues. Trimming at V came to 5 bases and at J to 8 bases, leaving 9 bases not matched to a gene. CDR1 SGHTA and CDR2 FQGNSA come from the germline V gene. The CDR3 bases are TGTGCCAGCAGCAAAGACAGGGGGCGTCTCCATGAGCAGTTCTTC. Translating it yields CASSKDRGRLHEQFF. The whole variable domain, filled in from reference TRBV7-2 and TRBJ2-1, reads GAGVSQSPSNKVTEKGKDVELRCDPISGHTALYWYRQSLGQGLEFLIYFQGNSAPDKSGLPSDRFSAERTGGSVSTLTIQRTQQEDSAVYLCASSKDRGRLHEQFFGPGTRLTVL.

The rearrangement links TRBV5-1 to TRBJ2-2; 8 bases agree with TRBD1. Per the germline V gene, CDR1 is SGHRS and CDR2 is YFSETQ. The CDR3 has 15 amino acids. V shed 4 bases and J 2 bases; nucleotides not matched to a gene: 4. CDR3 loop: CASSAGQGNTGELFF. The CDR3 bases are TGCGCCAGCAGCGCCGGACAGGGAAACACCGGGGAGCTGTTTTTT.

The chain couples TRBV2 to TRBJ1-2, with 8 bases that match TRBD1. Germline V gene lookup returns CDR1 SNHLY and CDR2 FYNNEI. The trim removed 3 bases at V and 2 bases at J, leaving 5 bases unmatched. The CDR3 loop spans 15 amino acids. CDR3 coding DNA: TGTGCCAGCAGTGACCCGGGACAGGCCAACTATGGCTACACCTTC. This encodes CASSDPGQANYGYTF.

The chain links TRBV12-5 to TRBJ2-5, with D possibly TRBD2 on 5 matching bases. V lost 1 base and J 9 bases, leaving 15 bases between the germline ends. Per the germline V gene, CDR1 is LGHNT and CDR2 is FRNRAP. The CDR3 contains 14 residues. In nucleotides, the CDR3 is TGTGCTAGTGGTTTGGCGGCTAGCTCAGCGGCCCAGTACTTC. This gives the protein CASGLAASSAAQYF. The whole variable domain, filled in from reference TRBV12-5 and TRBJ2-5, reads DARVTQTPRHKVTEMGQEVTMRCQPILGHNTVFWYRQTMMQGLELLAYFRNRAPLDDSGMPKDRFSAEMPDATLATLKIQPSEPRDSAVYFCASGLAASSAAQYFGPGTRLLVL.

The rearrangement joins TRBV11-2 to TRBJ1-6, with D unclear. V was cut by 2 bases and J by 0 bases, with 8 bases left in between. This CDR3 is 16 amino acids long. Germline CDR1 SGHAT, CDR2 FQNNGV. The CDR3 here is CASSLFMSSYNSPLHF. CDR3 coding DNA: TGTGCCAGCAGCTTATTTATGAGCTCCTATAATTCACCCCTCCACTTT.

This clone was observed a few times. This chain's CDR3 is CASSLANRLQHF. CDR3 in DNA: TGTGCCAGCAGTTTAGCCAACAGGTTGCAGCATTTT. V and J are TRBV12-3 or TRBV12-4 and TRBJ1-5; a weak D match, TRBD1 (5 bases). The CDR3 consists of 12 residues. V lost 0 bases and J 13 bases, leaving 10 bases between the germline ends.

The chain's CDR3 is CASSKGGSSAGENGTEAFF. CDR3 nucleotides: TGTGCCAGCAGCAAAGGGGGAAGTTCGGCAGGGGAAAATGGCACTGAAGCTTTCTTT. V is TRBV21-1 and J is TRBJ1-1; the table calls TRBD1, which could not be checked here. TRBV21-1 is a recognized pseudogene. The CDR3 runs to 19 residues.

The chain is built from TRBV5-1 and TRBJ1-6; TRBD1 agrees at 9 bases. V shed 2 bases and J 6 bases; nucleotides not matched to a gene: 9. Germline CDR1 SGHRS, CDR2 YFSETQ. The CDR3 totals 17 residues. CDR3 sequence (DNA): TGCGCCAGCAGCTTTGCGCCGGACAGGGGAAGTAATTCACCCCTCCACTTT. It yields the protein CASSFAPDRGSNSPLHF.

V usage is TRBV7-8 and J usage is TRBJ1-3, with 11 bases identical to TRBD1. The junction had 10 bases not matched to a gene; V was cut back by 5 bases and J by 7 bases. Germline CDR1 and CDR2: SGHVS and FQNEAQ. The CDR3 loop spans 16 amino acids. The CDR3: CASSQLRGQGDNTIYF. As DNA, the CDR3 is TGTGCCAGCAGCCAATTAAGGGGACAGGGGGACAACACCATATATTTT.

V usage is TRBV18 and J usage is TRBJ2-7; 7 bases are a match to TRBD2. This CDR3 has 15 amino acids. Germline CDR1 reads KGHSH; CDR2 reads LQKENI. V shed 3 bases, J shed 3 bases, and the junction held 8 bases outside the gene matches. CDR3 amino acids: CASSPASGPLYEQYF. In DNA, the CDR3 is TGTGCCAGCTCACCCGCTAGCGGACCCCTCTACGAGCAGTACTTC.

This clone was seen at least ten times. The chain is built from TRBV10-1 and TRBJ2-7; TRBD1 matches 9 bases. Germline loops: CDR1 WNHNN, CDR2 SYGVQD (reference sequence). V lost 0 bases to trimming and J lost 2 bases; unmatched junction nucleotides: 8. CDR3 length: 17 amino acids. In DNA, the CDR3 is TGCGCCAGCAGTGAGTCTTGGACAGGGGTTTCTCCCTACGAGCAGTACTTC. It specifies CASSESWTGVSPYEQYF.